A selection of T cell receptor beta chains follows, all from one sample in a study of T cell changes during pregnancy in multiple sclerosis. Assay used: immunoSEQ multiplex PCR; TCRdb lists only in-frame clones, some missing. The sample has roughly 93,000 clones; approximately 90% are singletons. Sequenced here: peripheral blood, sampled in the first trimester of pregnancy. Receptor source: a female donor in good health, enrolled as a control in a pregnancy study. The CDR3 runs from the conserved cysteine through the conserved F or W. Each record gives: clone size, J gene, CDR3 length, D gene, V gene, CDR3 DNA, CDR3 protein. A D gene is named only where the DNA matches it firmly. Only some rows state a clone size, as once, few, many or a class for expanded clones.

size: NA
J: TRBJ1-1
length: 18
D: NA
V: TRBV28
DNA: TGTGCCAGCAGTTTAGGGACCGGCGGGGGGCGAAAAGGCACTGAAGCTTTCTTT
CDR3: CASSLGTGGGRKGTEAFF

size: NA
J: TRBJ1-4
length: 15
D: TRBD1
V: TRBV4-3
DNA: TGCGCCAGCAGCCAGGGACAGGGAACTAATGAAAAACTGTTTTTT
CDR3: CASSQGQGTNEKLFF

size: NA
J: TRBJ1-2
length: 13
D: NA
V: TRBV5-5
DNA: TGTGCCAGCAGCCTGGACAGTAACTATGGCTACACCTTC
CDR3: CASSLDSNYGYTF

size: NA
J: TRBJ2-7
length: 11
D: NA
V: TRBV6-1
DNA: TGTGCCAGCATTCTAGGCTACGAGCAGTACTTC
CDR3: CASILGYEQYF

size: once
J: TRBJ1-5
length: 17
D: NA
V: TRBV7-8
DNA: TGTGCCAGCAGCTTAGTGGCGGGGGGGTCTAGCAATCAGCCCCAGCATTTT
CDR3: CASSLVAGGSSNQPQHF

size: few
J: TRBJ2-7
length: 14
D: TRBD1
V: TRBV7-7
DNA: TGTGCTAGCAGCTCCGGGACAGGGCGGTCCGAGCAGTACTTC
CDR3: CASSSGTGRSEQYF

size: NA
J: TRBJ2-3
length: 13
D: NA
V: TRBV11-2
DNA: TGTGCCAGCAACCGACAGGGCACAGATACGCAGTATTTT
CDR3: CASNRQGTDTQYF

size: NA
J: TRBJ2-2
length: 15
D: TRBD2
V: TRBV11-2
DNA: TGTGCCAGCAGCCCGAGCGGGGGGAACACCGGGGAGCTGTTTTTT
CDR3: CASSPSGGNTGELFF

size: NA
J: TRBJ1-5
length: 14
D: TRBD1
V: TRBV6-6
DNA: TGTGCCAGCAGTTCGGACAGGCTGGGTCAGCCCCAGCATTTT
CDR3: CASSSDRLGQPQHF

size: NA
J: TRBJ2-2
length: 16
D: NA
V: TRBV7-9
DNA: TGTGCCAGCAGCTTCCAGGGATACGCGAACACCGGGGAGCTGTTTTTT
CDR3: CASSFQGYANTGELFF

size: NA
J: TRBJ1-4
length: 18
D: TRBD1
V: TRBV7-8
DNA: TGTGCCAGCAGCCTAGGTGCGCCGCACAGGGGACCTAATGAAAAACTGTTTTTT
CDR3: CASSLGAPHRGPNEKLFF

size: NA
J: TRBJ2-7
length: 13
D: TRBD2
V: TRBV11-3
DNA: TGTGCCAGCAGCTTAGGACTAGCTGGGGAGCAGTACTTC
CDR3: CASSLGLAGEQYF

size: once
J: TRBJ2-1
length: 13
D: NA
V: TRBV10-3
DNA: TGTGCCACCAAAGGGGCCGTCTACAATGAGCAGTTCTTC
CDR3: CATKGAVYNEQFF

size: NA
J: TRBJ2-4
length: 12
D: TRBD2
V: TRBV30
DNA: TGTGCCTGGAGGCTTATCGGACTAGATTTGAACTTC
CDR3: CAWRLIGLDLNF

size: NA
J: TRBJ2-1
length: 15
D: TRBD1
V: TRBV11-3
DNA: TGTGCCAGCAGCGGAGGACAGGGCTCCTACAATGAGCAGTTCTTC
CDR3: CASSGGQGSYNEQFF

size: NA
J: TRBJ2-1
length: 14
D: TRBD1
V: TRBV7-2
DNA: TGTGCCAGCAGCTTAGCGCCCAGGGGGAATGAGCAGTTCTTC
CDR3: CASSLAPRGNEQFF

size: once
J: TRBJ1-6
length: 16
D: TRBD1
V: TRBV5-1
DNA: TGCGCCAGCAGCTTGGAACCGGGACAGTCGTATTCACCCCTCCACTTT
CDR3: CASSLEPGQSYSPLHF

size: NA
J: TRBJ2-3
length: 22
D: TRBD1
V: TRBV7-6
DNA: TGTGCCAGCAGACCGGGACAGGGCGCTCTCGAGCCCCGGATGAAAAGCACAGATACGCAGTATTTT
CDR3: CASRPGQGALEPRMKSTDTQYF

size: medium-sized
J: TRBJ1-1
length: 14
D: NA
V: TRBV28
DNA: TGTGCCAGCAGTTTGGACACTTACAGGATCGAAGCTTTCTTT
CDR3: CASSLDTYRIEAFF

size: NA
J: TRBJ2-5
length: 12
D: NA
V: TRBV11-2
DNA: TGTGCCAGCAGCTTAGGGAGGGAGACCCAGTACTTC
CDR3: CASSLGRETQYF